The clone carrying this T cell receptor (beta chain) appeared many times. Its specificity is unknown. The sample originates from a study of regulatory T cells in long-lasting Graves disease. Study summary: Recently diagnosed Graves' patients had received antithyroid drugs for under 3 months.

Study findings and constraints: Sample size was small, which may have lowered accuracy. Persistent Graves' patients possessed reduced TCR diversity relative to recently diagnosed ones.

Germline CDR1 ENHRY, CDR2 SYGVKD. The ends were cut back, 3 bases at V and 5 bases at J, with 8 bases in the middle. The CDR3 runs 13 residues. Arm-PCR of CDR3 regions with iRepertoire HTBI primers generated TCR beta libraries. TCRdb reprocessed the multiplex PCR reads with MiXCR, giving one entry per CDR3 protein. Of approximately 250,000 distinct CDR3 sequences in the sample, around 19% were seen once. Time point specified: newly diagnosed GD, antithyroid drugs for less than 3 months. Scientists built the TCR library using RNA that was extracted from PBMCs. The chain has TRBV10-3 and TRBJ2-1; D gene ambiguous. The clonotype comes from a female donor with Graves disease. This specimen consisted of peripheral blood mononuclear cells (PBMCs), obtained at new diagnosis, from a patient treated with antithyroid drugs. CDR3 in amino acids: CAISEGQNNEQFF. The CDR3 nucleotides read TGTGCCATCAGTGAAGGGCAAAACAATGAGCAGTTCTTC.